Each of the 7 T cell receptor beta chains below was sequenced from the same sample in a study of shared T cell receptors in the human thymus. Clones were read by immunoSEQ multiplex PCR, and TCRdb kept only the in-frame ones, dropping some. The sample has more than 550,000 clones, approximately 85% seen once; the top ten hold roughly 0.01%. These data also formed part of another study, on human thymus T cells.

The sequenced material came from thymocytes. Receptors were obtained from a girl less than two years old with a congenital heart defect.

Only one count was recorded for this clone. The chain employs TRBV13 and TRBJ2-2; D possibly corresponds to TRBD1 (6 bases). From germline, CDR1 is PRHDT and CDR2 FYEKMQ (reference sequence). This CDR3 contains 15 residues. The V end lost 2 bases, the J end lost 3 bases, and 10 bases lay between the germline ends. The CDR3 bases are TGTGCCAGCAGCTTACAGGGGTCGTACACCGGGGAGCTGTTTTTT. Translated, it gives CASSLQGSYTGELFF.

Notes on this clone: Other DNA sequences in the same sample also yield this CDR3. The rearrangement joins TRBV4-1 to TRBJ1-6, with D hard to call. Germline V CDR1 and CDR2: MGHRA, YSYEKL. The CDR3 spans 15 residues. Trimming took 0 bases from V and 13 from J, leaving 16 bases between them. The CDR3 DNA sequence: TGCGCCAGCAGCCAAGATGGGAGGGATTCCTCCCCCCTCCACTTT. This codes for CASSQDGRDSSPLHF.

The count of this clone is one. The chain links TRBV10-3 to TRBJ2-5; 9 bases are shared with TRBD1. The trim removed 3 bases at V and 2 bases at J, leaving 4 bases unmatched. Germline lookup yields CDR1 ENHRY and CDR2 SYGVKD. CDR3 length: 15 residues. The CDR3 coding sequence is TGTGCCATCAGTGAAGGACAGGGGAGGCAAGAGACCCAGTACTTC. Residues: CAISEGQGRQETQYF.

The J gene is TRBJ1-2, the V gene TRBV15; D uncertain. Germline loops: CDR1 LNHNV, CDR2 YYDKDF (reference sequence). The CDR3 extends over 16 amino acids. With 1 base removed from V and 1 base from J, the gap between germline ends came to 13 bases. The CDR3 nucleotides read TGTGCCACCAGCAGAGTGGGAGAAGCTATTAACTATGGCTACACCTTC. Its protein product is CATSRVGEAINYGYTF.

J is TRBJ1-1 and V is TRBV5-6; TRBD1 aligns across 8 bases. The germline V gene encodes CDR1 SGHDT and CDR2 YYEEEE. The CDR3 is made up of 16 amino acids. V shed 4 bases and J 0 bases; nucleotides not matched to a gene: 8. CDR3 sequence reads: CASSQRQGSLNTEAFF. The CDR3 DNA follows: TGTGCCAGCAGCCAACGACAGGGGAGCTTGAACACTGAAGCTTTCTTT.

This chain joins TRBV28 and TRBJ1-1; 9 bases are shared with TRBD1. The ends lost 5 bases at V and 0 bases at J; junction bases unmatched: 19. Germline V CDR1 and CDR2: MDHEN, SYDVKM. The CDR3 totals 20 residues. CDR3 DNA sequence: TGTGCCAGCAGTCCGTACGCCGGGACAGGGACAAATGCGATGAACACTGAAGCTTTCTTT. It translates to CASSPYAGTGTNAMNTEAFF.

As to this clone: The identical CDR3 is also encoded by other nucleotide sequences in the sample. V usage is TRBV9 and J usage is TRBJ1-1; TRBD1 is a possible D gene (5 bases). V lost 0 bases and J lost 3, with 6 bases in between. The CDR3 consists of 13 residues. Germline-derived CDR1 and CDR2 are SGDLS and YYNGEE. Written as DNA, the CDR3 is TGTGCCAGCAGCGTAGCCAGGGACACTGAAGCTTTCTTT. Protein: CASSVARDTEAFF.